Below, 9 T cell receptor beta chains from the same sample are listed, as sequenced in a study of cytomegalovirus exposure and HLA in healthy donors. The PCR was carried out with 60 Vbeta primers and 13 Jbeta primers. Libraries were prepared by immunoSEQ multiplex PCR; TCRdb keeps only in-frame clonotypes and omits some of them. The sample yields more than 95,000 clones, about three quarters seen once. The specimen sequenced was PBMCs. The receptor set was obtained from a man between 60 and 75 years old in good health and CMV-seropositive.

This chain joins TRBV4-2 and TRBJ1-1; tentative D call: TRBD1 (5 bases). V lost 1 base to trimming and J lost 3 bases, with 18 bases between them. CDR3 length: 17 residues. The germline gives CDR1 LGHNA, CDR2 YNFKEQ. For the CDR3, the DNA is TGTGCCAGCAGCCAAGTACGTCCGGGGGTTGGGGACACTGAAGCTTTCTTT. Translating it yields CASSQVRPGVGDTEAFF.

The CDR3 protein is CASSLRSTGFSYEQYF. CDR3 nucleotide sequence: TGTGCCAGCAGCCTACGGTCGACAGGGTTTTCCTACGAGCAGTACTTC. This chain links TRBV11-1 with TRBJ2-7; 7 bases align to TRBD1. The CDR3 is made up of 16 amino acids. V shed 5 bases and J 1 base; nucleotides not matched to a gene: 11. Germline CDR1 SGHAT, CDR2 FQDESV (reference sequence).

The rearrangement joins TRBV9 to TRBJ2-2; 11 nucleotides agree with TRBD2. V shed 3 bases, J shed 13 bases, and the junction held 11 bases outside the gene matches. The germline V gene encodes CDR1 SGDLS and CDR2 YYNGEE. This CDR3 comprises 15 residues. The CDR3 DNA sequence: TGTGCCAGCAGCGCACCGGGACTAGCGGACCCGGGGCTGTTTTTT. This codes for CASSAPGLADPGLFF.

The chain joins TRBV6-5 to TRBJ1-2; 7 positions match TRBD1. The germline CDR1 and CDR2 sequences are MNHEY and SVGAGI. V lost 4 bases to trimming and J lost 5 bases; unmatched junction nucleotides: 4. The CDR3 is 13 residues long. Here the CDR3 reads CASSWGDSYGYTF. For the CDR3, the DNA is TGTGCCAGCAGTTGGGGGGACAGTTATGGCTACACCTTC.

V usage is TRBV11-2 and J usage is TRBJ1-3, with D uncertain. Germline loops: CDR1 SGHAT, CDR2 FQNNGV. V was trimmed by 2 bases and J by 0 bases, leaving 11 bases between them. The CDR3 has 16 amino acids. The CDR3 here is CASSLNQANSGNTIYF. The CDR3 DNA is TGTGCCAGCAGCTTAAACCAGGCCAACTCTGGAAACACCATATATTTT. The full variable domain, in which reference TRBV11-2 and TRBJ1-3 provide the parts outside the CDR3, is EAGVAQSPRYKIIEKRQSVAFWCNPISGHATLYWYQQILGQGPKLLIQFQNNGVVDDSQLPKDRFSAERLKGVDSTLKIQPAKLEDSAVYLCASSLNQANSGNTIYFGEGSWLTVV.

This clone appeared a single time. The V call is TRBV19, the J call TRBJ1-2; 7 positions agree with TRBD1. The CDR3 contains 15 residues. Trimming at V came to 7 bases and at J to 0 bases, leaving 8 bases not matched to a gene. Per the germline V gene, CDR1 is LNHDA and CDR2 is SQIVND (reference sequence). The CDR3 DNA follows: TGTGCCAGTATTGGGGGGACAGCAGCTAACTATGGCTACACCTTC. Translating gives CASIGGTAANYGYTF.

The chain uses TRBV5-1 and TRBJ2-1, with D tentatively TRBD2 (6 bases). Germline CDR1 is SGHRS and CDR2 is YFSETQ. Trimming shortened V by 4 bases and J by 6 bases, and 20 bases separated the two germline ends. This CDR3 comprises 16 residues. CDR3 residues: CASSGGLETAGNEQFF. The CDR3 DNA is TGCGCCAGCAGCGGTGGACTGGAAACAGCGGGCAATGAGCAGTTCTTC.

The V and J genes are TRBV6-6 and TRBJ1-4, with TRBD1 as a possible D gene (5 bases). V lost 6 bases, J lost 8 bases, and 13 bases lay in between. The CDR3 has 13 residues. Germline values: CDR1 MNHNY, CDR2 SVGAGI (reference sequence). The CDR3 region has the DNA TGTGCCAGCAGGGGGGAGGGTCGAGAAAAACTGTTTTTT. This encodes CASRGEGREKLFF.

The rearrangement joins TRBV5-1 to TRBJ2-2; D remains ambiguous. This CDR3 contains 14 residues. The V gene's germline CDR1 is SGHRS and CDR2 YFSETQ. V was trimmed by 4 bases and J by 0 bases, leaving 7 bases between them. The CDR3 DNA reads TGCGCCAGCAGCCCTAGGACGAACACCGGGGAGCTGTTTTTT. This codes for CASSPRTNTGELFF. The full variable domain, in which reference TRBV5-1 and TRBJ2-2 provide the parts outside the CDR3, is KAGVTQTPRYLIKTRGQQVTLSCSPISGHRSVSWYQQTPGQGLQFLFEYFSETQRNKGNFPGRFSGRQFSNSRSEMNVSTLELGDSALYLCASSPRTNTGELFFGEGSRLTVL.